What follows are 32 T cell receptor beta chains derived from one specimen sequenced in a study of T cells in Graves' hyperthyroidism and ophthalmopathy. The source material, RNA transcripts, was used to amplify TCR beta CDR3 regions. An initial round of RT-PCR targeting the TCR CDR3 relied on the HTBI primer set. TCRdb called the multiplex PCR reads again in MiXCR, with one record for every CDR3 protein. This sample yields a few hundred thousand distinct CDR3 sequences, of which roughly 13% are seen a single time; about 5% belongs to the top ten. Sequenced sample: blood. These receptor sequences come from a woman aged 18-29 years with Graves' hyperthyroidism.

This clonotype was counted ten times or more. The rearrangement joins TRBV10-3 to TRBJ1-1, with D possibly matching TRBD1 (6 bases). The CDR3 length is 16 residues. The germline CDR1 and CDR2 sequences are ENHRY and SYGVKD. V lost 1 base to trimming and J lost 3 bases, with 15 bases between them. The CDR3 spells CAISEFPQGRDTEAFF. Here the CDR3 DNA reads TGTGCCATCAGTGAGTTCCCACAGGGTCGGGACACTGAAGCTTTCTTT.

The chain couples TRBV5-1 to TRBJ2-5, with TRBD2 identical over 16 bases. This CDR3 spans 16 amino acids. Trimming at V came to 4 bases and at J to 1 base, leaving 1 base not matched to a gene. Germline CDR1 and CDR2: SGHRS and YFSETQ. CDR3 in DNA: TGCGCCAGCAGCGGGACTAGCGGGAGGGGCCAAGAGACCCAGTACTTC. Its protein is CASSGTSGRGQETQYF.

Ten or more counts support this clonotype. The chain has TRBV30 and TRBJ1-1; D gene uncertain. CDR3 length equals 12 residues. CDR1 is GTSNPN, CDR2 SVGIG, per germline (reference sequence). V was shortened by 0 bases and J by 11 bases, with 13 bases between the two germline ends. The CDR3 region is CAWSVGGFGAFF. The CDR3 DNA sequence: TGTGCCTGGAGTGTTGGCGGATTCGGCGCTTTCTTT.

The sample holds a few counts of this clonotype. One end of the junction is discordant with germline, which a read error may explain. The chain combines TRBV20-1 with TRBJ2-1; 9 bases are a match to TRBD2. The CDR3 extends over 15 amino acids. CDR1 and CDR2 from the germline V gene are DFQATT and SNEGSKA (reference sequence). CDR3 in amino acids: CSAGEVSGRANEQFF. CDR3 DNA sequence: TGCAGTGCTGGAGAAGTTAGCGGGAGAGCGAATGAGCAGTTCTTC.

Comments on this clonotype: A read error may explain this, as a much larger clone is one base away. Written as DNA, the CDR3 is TGTGCCAGCAACCTAACCGGGACCTCGTCCTCCGATACGCAGTATTTT. Protein product: CASNLTGTSSSDTQYF. The genes are TRBV9 and TRBJ2-3; D possibly uses TRBD1 or TRBD2 (5 bases each). V gave up 6 bases and J gave up 6 bases, with 23 bases separating them. Germline CDR1 SGDLS, CDR2 YYNGEE. The CDR3 loop spans 16 amino acids.

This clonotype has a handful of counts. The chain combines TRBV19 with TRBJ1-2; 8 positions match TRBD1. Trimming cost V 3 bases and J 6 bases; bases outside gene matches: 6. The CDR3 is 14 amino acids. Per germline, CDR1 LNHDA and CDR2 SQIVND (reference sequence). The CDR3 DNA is TGTGCCAGTAGTATCGGGACAGGCTGGCATGGCTACACCTTC. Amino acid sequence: CASSIGTGWHGYTF.

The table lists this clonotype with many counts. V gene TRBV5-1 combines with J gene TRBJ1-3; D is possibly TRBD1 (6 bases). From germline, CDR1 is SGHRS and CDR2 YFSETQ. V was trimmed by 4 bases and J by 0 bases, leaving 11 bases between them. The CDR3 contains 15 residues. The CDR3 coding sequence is TGCGCCAGCAGCCGACCAGGGGACTCTGGAAACACCATATATTTT. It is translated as CASSRPGDSGNTIYF.

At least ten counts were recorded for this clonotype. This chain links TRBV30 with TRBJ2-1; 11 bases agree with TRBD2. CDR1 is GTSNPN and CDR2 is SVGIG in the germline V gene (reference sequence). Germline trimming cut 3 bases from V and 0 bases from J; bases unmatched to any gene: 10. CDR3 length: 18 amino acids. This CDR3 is CAWRGLAGGSSSYNEQFF. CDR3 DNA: TGTGCCTGGAGAGGGCTAGCGGGAGGTTCTAGCTCCTACAATGAGCAGTTCTTC.

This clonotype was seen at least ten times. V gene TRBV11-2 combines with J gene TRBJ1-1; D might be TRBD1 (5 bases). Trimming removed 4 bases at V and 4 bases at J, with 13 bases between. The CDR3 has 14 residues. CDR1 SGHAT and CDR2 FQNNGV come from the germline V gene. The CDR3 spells CASSSPERGTEAFF. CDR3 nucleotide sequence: TGTGCCAGCAGCTCCCCCGAAAGGGGCACTGAAGCTTTCTTT.

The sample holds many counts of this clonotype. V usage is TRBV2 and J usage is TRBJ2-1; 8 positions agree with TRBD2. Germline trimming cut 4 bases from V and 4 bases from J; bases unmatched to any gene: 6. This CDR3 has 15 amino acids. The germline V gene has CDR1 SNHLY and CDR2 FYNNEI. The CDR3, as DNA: TGTGCCAGCAGTGTGAGCGGGAGTTATTACAATGAGCAGTTCTTC. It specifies CASSVSGSYYNEQFF. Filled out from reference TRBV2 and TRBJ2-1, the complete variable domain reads EPEVTQTPSHQVTQMGQEVILRCVPISNHLYFYWYRQILGQKVEFLVSFYNNEISEKSEIFDDQFSVERPDGSNFTLKIRSTKLEDSAMYFCASSVSGSYYNEQFFGPGTRLTVL.

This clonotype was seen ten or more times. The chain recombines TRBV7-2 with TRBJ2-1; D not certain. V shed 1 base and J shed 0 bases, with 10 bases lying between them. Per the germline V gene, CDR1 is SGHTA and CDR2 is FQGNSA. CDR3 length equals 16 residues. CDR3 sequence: CASSLGTASSYNEQFF. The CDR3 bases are TGTGCCAGCAGCTTAGGGACGGCAAGCTCCTACAATGAGCAGTTCTTC.

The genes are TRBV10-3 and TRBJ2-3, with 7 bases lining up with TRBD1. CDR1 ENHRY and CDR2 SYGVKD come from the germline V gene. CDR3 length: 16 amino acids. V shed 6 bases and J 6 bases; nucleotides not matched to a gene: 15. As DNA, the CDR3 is TGTGCCATCAGCGATGGTAAGGGGGCTTCAAGGGATACGCAGTATTTT. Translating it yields CAISDGKGASRDTQYF.

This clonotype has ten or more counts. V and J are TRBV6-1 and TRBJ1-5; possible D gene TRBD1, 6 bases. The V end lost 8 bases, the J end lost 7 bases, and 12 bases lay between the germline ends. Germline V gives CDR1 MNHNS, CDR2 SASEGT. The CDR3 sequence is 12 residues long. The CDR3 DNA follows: TGTGCCAGCGTGCAGGGGATGCAGCCCCAGCATTTT. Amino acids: CASVQGMQPQHF.

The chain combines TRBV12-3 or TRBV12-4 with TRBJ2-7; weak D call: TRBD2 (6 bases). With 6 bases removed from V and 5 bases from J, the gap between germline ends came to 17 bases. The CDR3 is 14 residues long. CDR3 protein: CASSLFPGEDEQYF. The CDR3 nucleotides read TGTGCCAGCAGCCTTTTCCCGGGGGAGGACGAGCAGTACTTC.

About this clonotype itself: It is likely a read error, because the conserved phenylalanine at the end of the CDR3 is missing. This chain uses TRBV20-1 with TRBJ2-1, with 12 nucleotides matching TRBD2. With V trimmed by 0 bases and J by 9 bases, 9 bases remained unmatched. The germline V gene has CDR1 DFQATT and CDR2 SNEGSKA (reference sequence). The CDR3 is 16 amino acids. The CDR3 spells CSARDLASGRAVEQFC. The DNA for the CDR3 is TGCAGTGCTAGAGATCTGGCTAGCGGGAGGGCCGTTGAGCAGTTCTGC.

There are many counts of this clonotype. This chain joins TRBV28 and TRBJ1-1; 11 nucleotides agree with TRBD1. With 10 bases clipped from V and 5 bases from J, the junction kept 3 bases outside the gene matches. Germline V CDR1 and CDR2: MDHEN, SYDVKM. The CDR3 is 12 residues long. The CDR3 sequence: CAIGTGGTEAFF. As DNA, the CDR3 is TGTGCCATCGGGACAGGGGGAACTGAAGCTTTCTTT. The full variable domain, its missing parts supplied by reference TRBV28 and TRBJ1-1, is DVKVTQSSRYLVKRTGEKVFLECVQDMDHENMFWYRQDPGLGLRLIYFSYDVKMKEKGDIPEGYSVSREKKERFSLILESASTNQTSMYLCAIGTGGTEAFFGQGTRLTVV.

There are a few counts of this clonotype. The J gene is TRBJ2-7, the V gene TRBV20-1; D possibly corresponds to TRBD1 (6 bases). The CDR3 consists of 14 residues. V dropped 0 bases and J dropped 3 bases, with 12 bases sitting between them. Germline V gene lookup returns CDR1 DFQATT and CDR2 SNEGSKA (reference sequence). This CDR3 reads CSARDTGYDYEQYF. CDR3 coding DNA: TGCAGTGCTAGAGATACAGGGTACGACTACGAGCAGTACTTC.

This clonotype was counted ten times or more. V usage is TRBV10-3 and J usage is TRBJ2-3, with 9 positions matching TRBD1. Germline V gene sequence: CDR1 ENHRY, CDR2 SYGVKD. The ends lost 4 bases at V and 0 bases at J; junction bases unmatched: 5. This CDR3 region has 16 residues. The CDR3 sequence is CAISGPGQGSTDTQYF. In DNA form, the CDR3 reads TGTGCCATCAGTGGGCCGGGACAGGGCAGCACAGATACGCAGTATTTT.

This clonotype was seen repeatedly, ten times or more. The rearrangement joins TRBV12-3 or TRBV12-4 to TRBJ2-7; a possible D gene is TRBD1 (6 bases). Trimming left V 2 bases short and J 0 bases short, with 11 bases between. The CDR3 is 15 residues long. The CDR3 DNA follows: TGTGCCAGCAGTTTAAGGGGGACCATCTCCTACGAGCAGTACTTC. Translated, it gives CASSLRGTISYEQYF.

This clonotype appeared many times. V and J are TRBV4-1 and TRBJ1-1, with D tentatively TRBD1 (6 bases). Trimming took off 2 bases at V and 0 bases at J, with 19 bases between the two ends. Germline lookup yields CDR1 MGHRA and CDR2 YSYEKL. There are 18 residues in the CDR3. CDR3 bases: TGCGCCAGCAGCCAAAATCGGCCACAGGGCTTAATGAACACTGAAGCTTTCTTT. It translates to CASSQNRPQGLMNTEAFF.

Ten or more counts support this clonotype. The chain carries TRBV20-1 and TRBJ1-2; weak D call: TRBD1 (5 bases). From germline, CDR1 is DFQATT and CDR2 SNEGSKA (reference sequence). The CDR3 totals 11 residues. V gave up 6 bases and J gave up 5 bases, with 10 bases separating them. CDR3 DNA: TGCAGTGCAGGGTGGGGGTATGGCTACACCTTC. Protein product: CSAGWGYGYTF.

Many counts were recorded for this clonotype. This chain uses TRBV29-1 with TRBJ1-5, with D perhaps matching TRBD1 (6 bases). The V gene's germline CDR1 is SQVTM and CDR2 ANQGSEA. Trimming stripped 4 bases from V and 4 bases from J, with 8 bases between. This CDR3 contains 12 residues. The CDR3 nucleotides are TGCAGCGTTGGAGGGGGGAATCAGCCCCAGCATTTT. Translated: CSVGGGNQPQHF.

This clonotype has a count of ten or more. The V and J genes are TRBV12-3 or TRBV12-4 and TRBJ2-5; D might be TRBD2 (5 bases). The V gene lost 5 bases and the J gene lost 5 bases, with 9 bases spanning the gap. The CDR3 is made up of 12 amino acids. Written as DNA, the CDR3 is TGTGCCAGCAGTCACCCGGGGGAGACCCAGTACTTC. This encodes CASSHPGETQYF.

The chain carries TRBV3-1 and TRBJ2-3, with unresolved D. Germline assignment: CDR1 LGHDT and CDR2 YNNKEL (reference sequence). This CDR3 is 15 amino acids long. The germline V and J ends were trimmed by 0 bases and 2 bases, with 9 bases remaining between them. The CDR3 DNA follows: TGTGCCAGCAGCCAAGACTATTCCCACACAGATACGCAGTATTTT. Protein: CASSQDYSHTDTQYF.

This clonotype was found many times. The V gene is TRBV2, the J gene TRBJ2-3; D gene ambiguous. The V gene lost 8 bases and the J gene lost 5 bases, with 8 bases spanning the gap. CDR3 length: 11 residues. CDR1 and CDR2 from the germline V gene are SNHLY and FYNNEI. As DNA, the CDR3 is TGTGCCAGCTCTGGACGAGATACGCAGTATTTT. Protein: CASSGRDTQYF.

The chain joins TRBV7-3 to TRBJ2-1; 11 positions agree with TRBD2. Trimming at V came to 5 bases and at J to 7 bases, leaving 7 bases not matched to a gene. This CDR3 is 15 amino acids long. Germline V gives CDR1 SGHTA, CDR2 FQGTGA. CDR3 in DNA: TGTGCCAGCAGCCTACTAGCGGGAGTTGGGAATGAGCAGTTCTTC. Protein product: CASSLLAGVGNEQFF. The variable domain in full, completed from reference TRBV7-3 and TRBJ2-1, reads GAGVSQTPSNKVTEKGKYVELRCDPISGHTALYWYRQSLGQGPEFLIYFQGTGAADDSGLPNDRFFAVRPEGSVSTLKIQRTERGDSAVYLCASSLLAGVGNEQFFGPGTRLTVL.

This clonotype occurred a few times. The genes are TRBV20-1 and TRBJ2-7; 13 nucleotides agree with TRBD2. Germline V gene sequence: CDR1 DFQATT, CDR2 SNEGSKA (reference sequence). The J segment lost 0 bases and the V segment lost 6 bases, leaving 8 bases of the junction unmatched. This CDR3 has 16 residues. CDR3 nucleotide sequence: TGCAGTGCCACACTAGCGGGAGGGCGGGGCTCCTACGAGCAGTACTTC. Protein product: CSATLAGGRGSYEQYF.

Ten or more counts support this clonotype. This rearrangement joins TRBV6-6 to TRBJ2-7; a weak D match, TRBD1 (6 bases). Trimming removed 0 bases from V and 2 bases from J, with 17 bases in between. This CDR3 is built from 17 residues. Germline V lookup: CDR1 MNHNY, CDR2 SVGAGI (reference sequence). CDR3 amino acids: CASSYSQGPSYPYEQYF. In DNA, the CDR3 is TGTGCCAGCAGTTACTCGCAGGGGCCCTCGTACCCCTACGAGCAGTACTTC.

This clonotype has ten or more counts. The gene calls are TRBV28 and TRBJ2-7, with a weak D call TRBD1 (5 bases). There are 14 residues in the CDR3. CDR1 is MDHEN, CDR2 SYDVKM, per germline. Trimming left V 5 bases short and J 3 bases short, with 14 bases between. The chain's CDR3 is CASSLRQGHYEQYF. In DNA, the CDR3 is TGTGCCAGCAGTCTCCGGCAGGGTCACTACGAGCAGTACTTC.

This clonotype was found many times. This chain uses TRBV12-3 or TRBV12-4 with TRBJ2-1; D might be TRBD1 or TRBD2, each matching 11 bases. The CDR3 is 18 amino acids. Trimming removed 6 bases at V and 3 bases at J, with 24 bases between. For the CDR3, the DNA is TGTGCCAGCAGCCGGGACAGGGGGACTAGCGGCTTCTACAATGAGCAGTTCTTC. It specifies CASSRDRGTSGFYNEQFF.

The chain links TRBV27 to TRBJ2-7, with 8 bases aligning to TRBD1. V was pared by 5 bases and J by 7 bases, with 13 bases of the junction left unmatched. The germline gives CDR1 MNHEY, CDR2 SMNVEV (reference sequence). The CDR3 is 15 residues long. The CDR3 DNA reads TGTGCCAGCAGTACAACGGACAGGGCACTGCGAGAGCAGTACTTC. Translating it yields CASSTTDRALREQYF.

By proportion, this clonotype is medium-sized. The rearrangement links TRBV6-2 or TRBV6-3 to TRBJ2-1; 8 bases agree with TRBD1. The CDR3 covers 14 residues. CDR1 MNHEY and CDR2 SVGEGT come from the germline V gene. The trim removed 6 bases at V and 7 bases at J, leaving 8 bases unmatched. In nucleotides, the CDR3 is TGTGCCAGCAGAAAGACAGGGGTCGGGAATGAGCAGTTCTTC. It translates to CASRKTGVGNEQFF.